The 2 T cell receptor beta chains in this list originate from one sample, sequenced in a study of CD4 T cells in relation to SARS-CoV-2 and coronaviruses. The antigens for these receptors are not known. Here immunoSEQ multiplex PCR was the method, and the copy in TCRdb shows in-frame clones only, minus some. The data show about 34,000 clones, about three quarters seen once. The sample taken for sequencing was memory CD4+ T cells from PBMCs, cultured in vitro. These receptors originate from an adult with COVID-19.

V is TRBV2 and J is TRBJ1-6; perhaps TRBD1 as D (5 bases). V was cut by 2 bases and J by 6 bases, with 5 bases left in between. Germline V gene lookup returns CDR1 SNHLY and CDR2 FYNNEI. This CDR3 region has 13 residues. CDR3 in amino acids: CASSEQGNSPLHF. In nucleotides, the CDR3 is TGTGCCAGCAGTGAACAGGGTAATTCACCCCTCCACTTT.

Notes on this clone: The junction departs from germline at one end; a sequencing error may be responsible. The chain joins TRBV11-1 to TRBJ2-3; D is possibly TRBD2 (6 bases). Germline-derived CDR1 and CDR2 are SGHAT and FQDESV (reference sequence). The CDR3 covers 14 residues. CDR3 amino acids: CASSVAALTDTQYF. The CDR3 coding sequence is TGTGCCAGCAGCGTAGCGGCTCTCACAGATACGCAGTATTTT. The variable domain in full, completed from reference TRBV11-1 and TRBJ2-3, reads EAEVAQSPRYKITEKSQAVAFWCDPISGHATLYWYRQILGQGPELLVQFQDESVVDDSQLPKDRFSAERLKGVDSTLKIQPAELGDSAMYLCASSVAALTDTQYFGPGTRLTVL.